The 25 T cell receptor beta chains below all came from one sample that was sequenced in a study of Graves' ophthalmopathy and Graves' hyperthyroidism. Amplified material comprised TCR beta CDR3 regions derived from RNA transcripts. After a first-round RT-PCR with HTBI primers, a second-round multiplex PCR was run. Each CDR3 protein is one row after TCRdb ran MiXCR on the multiplex PCR reads. The sample yields over a million distinct CDR3 sequences, 35% to 40% seen once. Sequenced material: peripheral blood or thyroid tissue (not recorded which). These receptors originate from an adult man with Graves' hyperthyroidism.

The rearrangement links TRBV9 to TRBJ1-5, with 11 bases identical to TRBD1. This CDR3 has 12 amino acids. The germline V gene encodes CDR1 SGDLS and CDR2 YYNGEE. The V segment lost 3 bases and the J segment 13 bases; nucleotides outside the gene matches: 3. This CDR3 reads CASSGGTGGQHF. The CDR3 bases are TGTGCCAGCAGCGGAGGGACAGGGGGTCAGCATTTT.

This clonotype showed up just a few times. The J gene is TRBJ1-4, the V gene TRBV4-3; D is unclear. The germline V gene has CDR1 LGHNA and CDR2 YSLEER. The CDR3 length is 13 residues. The V end was cut by 0 bases, the J end by 7 bases, with 6 bases between. The CDR3 region is CASSQESGEKLFF. The CDR3 nucleotides read TGCGCCAGCAGCCAAGAGAGCGGTGAAAAACTGTTTTTT.

This clonotype was recorded at least ten times. The V and J genes are TRBV11-2 and TRBJ1-6, with 8 bases identical to TRBD1. The CDR3 has 13 residues. The V and J ends lost 8 bases and 7 bases, in that order; junction bases with no gene match: 4. Germline CDR1 and CDR2: SGHAT and FQNNGV. CDR3 nucleotide sequence: TGTGCCAGCGCGACAGGGGACAATTCACCCCTCCACTTT. Translation gives CASATGDNSPLHF.

The chain employs TRBV29-1 and TRBJ1-1; maybe TRBD1 (5 bases). The V gene lost 1 base and the J gene lost 5 bases, with 11 bases spanning the gap. The germline V gene encodes CDR1 SQVTM and CDR2 ANQGSEA. The CDR3 runs to 13 residues. CDR3 nucleotide sequence: TGCAGCGTTGAAGGGGGGGAGGAGACTGAAGCTTTCTTT. Residues: CSVEGGEETEAFF.

This clonotype showed up just a few times. The CDR3 DNA is TGTGCCAGCAGTTATCAACGGGGCAATCAGCCCCAGCATTTT. Amino acid sequence: CASSYQRGNQPQHF. The V and J genes are TRBV6-5 and TRBJ1-5, with D unclear. V was pared by 3 bases and J by 2 bases, with 8 bases between. Looked up from germline, CDR1 is MNHEY and CDR2 is SVGAGI. The CDR3 has 14 residues.

CDR3 in amino acids: CASSLSGTNTGELFF. CDR3 DNA: TGTGCCAGCAGCCTTAGCGGAACAAACACCGGGGAGCTGTTTTTT. This chain uses TRBV7-3 with TRBJ2-2, with a possible D match to TRBD2 (6 bases). Germline assignment: CDR1 SGHTA and CDR2 FQGTGA. The CDR3 length is 15 residues. Trimming took 5 bases from V and 2 from J, leaving 12 bases between them.

This clonotype has only a few counts. This chain links TRBV25-1 with TRBJ2-2; 11 bases fit TRBD2. J gave up 3 bases and V 4 bases, and 1 base lay outside the gene matches. This CDR3 is 15 amino acids long. Germline lookup yields CDR1 MGHDK and CDR2 SYGVNS. The CDR3 DNA sequence: TGTGCCAGCAGTGGACTAGCGGGATACACCGGGGAGCTGTTTTTT. It specifies CASSGLAGYTGELFF. Variable domain in full (rest from reference TRBV25-1 and TRBJ2-2): EADIYQTPRYLVIGTGKKITLECSQTMGHDKMYWYQQDPGMELHLIHYSYGVNSTEKGDLSSESTVSRIRTEHFPLTLESARPSHTSQYLCASSGLAGYTGELFFGEGSRLTVL.

This clonotype was picked up many times. The chain has TRBV12-3 or TRBV12-4 and TRBJ1-3; D is ambiguous. CDR3 size: 16 residues. V gave up 3 bases and J gave up 2 bases, with 14 bases separating them. DNA for the CDR3: TGTGCCAGCAGTTTTTTCGTGGGAGGGACTGGAAACACCATATATTTT. Translating gives CASSFFVGGTGNTIYF.

V is TRBV9 and J is TRBJ2-6, with 9 bases lining up with TRBD1. Germline V gene data show CDR1 as SGDLS and CDR2 as YYNGEE. The CDR3 runs to 17 residues. V lost 3 bases and J lost 0; bases outside the gene matches: 4. The CDR3: CASSGTGVFSGANVLTF. CDR3 coding DNA: TGTGCCAGCAGCGGGACAGGGGTGTTCTCTGGGGCCAACGTCCTGACTTTC. The variable domain in full, with the rest retrieved from reference TRBV9 and TRBJ2-6, is DSGVTQTPKHLITATGQRVTLRCSPRSGDLSVYWYQQSLDQGLQFLIQYYNGEERAKGNILERFSAQQFPDLHSELNLSSLELGDSALYFCASSGTGVFSGANVLTFGAGSRLTVL.

V usage is TRBV5-1 and J usage is TRBJ1-5, with a tentative D call TRBD1 (6 bases). V dropped 0 bases and J dropped 4 bases, with 14 bases sitting between them. Germline values: CDR1 SGHRS, CDR2 YFSETQ. This CDR3 is 16 amino acids long. In DNA form, the CDR3 reads TGCGCCAGCAGCTTGGGTTTAGGGGACACTAATCAGCCCCAGCATTTT. Translated, it gives CASSLGLGDTNQPQHF.

This clonotype has only a few counts. The V gene is TRBV29-1, the J gene TRBJ2-3; 9 nucleotides match TRBD2. Germline V gives CDR1 SQVTM, CDR2 ANQGSEA. Trimming cost V 6 bases and J 3 bases; bases outside gene matches: 10. The CDR3 consists of 15 residues. The CDR3 reads CSVLLGAGGTDTQYF. The CDR3 DNA is TGCAGCGTACTCCTCGGAGCGGGAGGTACAGATACGCAGTATTTT.

This clonotype was observed at least ten times. The rearrangement links TRBV7-2 to TRBJ1-2; tentative D call: TRBD1 (6 bases). Looked up from germline, CDR1 is SGHTA and CDR2 is FQGNSA. Trimming took off 2 bases at V and 4 bases at J, with 11 bases between the two ends. The CDR3 totals 14 residues. The CDR3 sequence is CASSLMGGVYGYTF. Written as DNA, the CDR3 is TGTGCCAGCAGCTTAATGGGGGGCGTCTATGGCTACACCTTC.

This clonotype was found many times. The rearrangement links TRBV14 to TRBJ1-1; D is perhaps TRBD1 (5 bases). Trimming left V 2 bases short and J 5 bases short, with 18 bases between. Germline lookup yields CDR1 SGHDN and CDR2 FVKESK. This CDR3 comprises 16 residues. CDR3 sequence (DNA): TGTGCCAGCAGCCAACGACGGTGGGGGGAAAGGACTGAAGCTTTCTTT. Amino acids: CASSQRRWGERTEAFF. Full variable domain (missing parts from reference TRBV14 and TRBJ1-1): EAGVTQFPSHSVIEKGQTVTLRCDPISGHDNLYWYRRVMGKEIKFLLHFVKESKQDESGMPNNRFLAERTGGTYSTLKVQPAELEDSGVYFCASSQRRWGERTEAFFGQGTRLTVV.

This clonotype was picked up many times. The V call is TRBV19, the J call TRBJ2-5; the D is unclear. Trimming removed 7 bases from V and 2 bases from J, with 11 bases in between. Germline assignment: CDR1 LNHDA and CDR2 SQIVND (reference sequence). The CDR3 runs to 13 residues. As DNA, the CDR3 is TGTGCCAGTACCGTCCGTGGGCAAGAGACCCAGTACTTC. Amino acids: CASTVRGQETQYF.

The V call is TRBV28, the J call TRBJ2-7; 7 bases are shared with TRBD1. The germline CDR1 and CDR2 sequences are MDHEN and SYDVKM. The trim removed 2 bases at V and 0 bases at J, leaving 7 bases unmatched. The CDR3 length is 16 residues. CDR3 DNA: TGTGCCAGCAGTTTACCCTTGACAGGGAACTCCTACGAGCAGTACTTC. Translating gives CASSLPLTGNSYEQYF.

Notes on this clonotype: No conserved phenylalanine or tryptophan ends this CDR3, so it is likely a read error. It is unclear where the CDR3 begins or ends on the DNA, so no DNA is shown, and the CDR3 is as TCRdb lists it. The chain couples TRBV10-3 to TRBJ1-2; the D segment call TRBD1 is taken from the table without a DNA check. Germline CDR1 ENHRY, CDR2 SYGVKD. The CDR3 extends over 9 residues, inclusive of both ends. CDR3 protein: CASSSGARI.

The sample holds many counts of this clonotype. The chain joins TRBV20-1 to TRBJ1-2, with a weak D call TRBD1 (6 bases). Trimming cost V 0 bases and J 3 bases, with 11 bases left between them. Germline CDR1 DFQATT, CDR2 SNEGSKA (reference sequence). This CDR3 is 14 amino acids long. CDR3 sequence (DNA): TGCAGTGCTAGAGATTGGAGGGGGGACTATGGCTACACCTTC. This codes for CSARDWRGDYGYTF.

The J gene is TRBJ1-4, the V gene TRBV7-9; 9 bases fit TRBD1. This CDR3 region has 15 residues. The germline gives CDR1 SEHNR, CDR2 FQNEAQ (reference sequence). J lost 8 bases, V lost 5 bases, and 9 bases had no gene match. CDR3 coding DNA: TGTGCCAGCAGCCCGACGGACAGGGGTGGGGAAAAACTGTTTTTT. Protein: CASSPTDRGGEKLFF. The whole variable domain, filled in from reference TRBV7-9 and TRBJ1-4, reads DTGVSQNPRHKITKRGQNVTFRCDPISEHNRLYWYRQTLGQGPEFLTYFQNEAQLEKSRLLSDRFSAERPKGSFSTLEIQRTEQGDSAMYLCASSPTDRGGEKLFFGSGTQLSVL.

In its sample, this clonotype was seen once. Here the CDR3 omits its conserved ending phenylalanine or tryptophan, so a read error is the likely source. Because the CDR3's place on the DNA is in doubt, the DNA is left out and the CDR3 is given as listed by TCRdb. The chain combines TRBV7-2 with TRBJ1-3. Germline CDR1 reads SGHTA; CDR2 reads FQGNSA. The CDR3 spans 8 amino acids, including both terminal residues. This CDR3 is CASSSRIA.

Many counts were recorded for this clonotype. V usage is TRBV2 and J usage is TRBJ1-2; TRBD1 matches at 7 bases. CDR1 and CDR2 (germline): SNHLY, FYNNEI. The CDR3 length is 14 residues. Germline trimming cut 11 bases from V and 1 base from J; bases unmatched to any gene: 10. For the CDR3, the DNA is TGTGCCGTGGGTGGGACAGCCATTAACTATGGCTACACCTTC. This encodes CAVGGTAINYGYTF.

This clonotype was seen more than once but under ten times. CDR3 residues: CASSLMVGQPQHF. Written as DNA, the CDR3 is TGTGCCAGCAGCTTAATGGTGGGTCAGCCCCAGCATTTT. V and J are TRBV5-5 and TRBJ1-5; D is unclear. CDR3 length: 13 amino acids. In germline, CDR1 is SGHKS, CDR2 YYEKEE (reference sequence). The V end lost 2 bases, the J end lost 6 bases, and 9 bases lay between the germline ends.

In this sample, this clonotype turned up once. The rearrangement joins TRBV7-6 to TRBJ1-2, with 8 nucleotides matching TRBD1. V was pared by 5 bases and J by 5 bases, with 13 bases of the junction left unmatched. Germline loops: CDR1 SGHVS, CDR2 FNYEAQ. The CDR3 contains 16 residues. CDR3 sequence reads: CASSSLRTGSDYGYTF. Written as DNA, the CDR3 is TGTGCCAGCAGCAGTCTGCGGACAGGGTCAGATTATGGCTACACCTTC. The entire variable domain, with the rest obtained from reference TRBV7-6 and TRBJ1-2, is as follows: GAGVSQSPRYKVTKRGQDVALRCDPISGHVSLYWYRQALGQGPEFLTYFNYEAQQDKSGLPNDRFSAERPEGSISTLTIQRTEQRDSAMYRCASSSLRTGSDYGYTFGSGTRLTVV.

The chain joins TRBV9 to TRBJ1-2; maybe TRBD1 (5 bases). The length of the CDR3 is 15 residues. Germline assignment: CDR1 SGDLS and CDR2 YYNGEE. Deletions cut 4 bases from V and 2 bases from J, with 15 bases between. CDR3 region: CASSPKWGDNYGYTF. The DNA of the CDR3 is TGTGCCAGCAGCCCTAAGTGGGGGGACAACTATGGCTACACCTTC.

The chain couples TRBV10-2 to TRBJ2-5; D unclear. Germline V lookup: CDR1 WSHSY, CDR2 SAAADI. The V end was cut by 3 bases, the J end by 3 bases, with 8 bases between. This CDR3 has 13 residues. The CDR3 bases are TGCGCCAGCAGTGAAGGCGCCAAAGAGACCCAGTACTTC. Translated: CASSEGAKETQYF.

This clonotype showed up just a few times. The chain joins TRBV15 to TRBJ1-2; TRBD1 matches 7 bases. The CDR3 runs 13 residues. V lost 3 bases and J lost 8; bases outside the gene matches: 6. The germline V gene has CDR1 LNHNV and CDR2 YYDKDF (reference sequence). For the CDR3, the DNA is TGTGCCACCAGCAGCGCGGGACAGACGGGCTACACCTTC. Encoded protein: CATSSAGQTGYTF.